The rows below give T cell receptor beta chains drawn from one sample of a study of blood T cell repertoires in COVID-19. Clones were sequenced by immunoSEQ multiplex PCR, and TCRdb holds only the in-frame ones, with some missing. The data contain some 200,000 clones, approximately 90% of them singletons. The sample taken for sequencing was PBMCs or T cells enriched from blood (not recorded which). These receptors were collected from a man aged 18 to 30 with acute COVID-19. CDR3s include the opening cysteine and the closing phenylalanine or tryptophan. D genes are given only for firm matches. Rows give clone size only sometimes, using once, few, many, or a class for an expanded clone.

.	TRBV7-9	.	TRBJ1-1	14	CASSSSTGRTEAFF	TGTGCCAGCAGCTCATCTACAGGAAGAACTGAAGCTTTCTTT
.	TRBV19	TRBD2	TRBJ2-1	16	CASRLYSGSEYNEQFF	TGTGCCAGCAGACTTTATAGCGGGAGTGAGTACAATGAGCAGTTCTTC
.	TRBV27	.	TRBJ2-3	14	CASSWRASTDTQYF	TGTGCCAGCAGTTGGAGGGCTAGCACAGATACGCAGTATTTT
.	TRBV6-2/TRBV6-3	.	TRBJ2-7	13	CASSHRENYEQYF	TGTGCCAGCAGTCACCGGGAAAACTACGAGCAGTACTTC
.	TRBV10-2	TRBD1	TRBJ2-5	14	CASSRGRPGETQYF	TGCGCCAGCAGCAGGGGGCGCCCCGGGGAGACCCAGTACTTC
.	TRBV7-9	.	TRBJ1-1	15	CASSPKRGPNTEAFF	TGTGCCAGCAGCCCCAAGAGAGGGCCGAACACTGAAGCTTTCTTT
once	TRBV10-1	.	TRBJ2-1	13	CASSLVQGNEQFF	TGCGCCAGCAGTCTTGTCCAGGGCAATGAGCAGTTCTTC
once	TRBV10-3	TRBD1	TRBJ2-5	15	CAISESTQGGETQYF	TGTGCCATCAGTGAGTCGACACAGGGGGGAGAGACCCAGTACTTC
.	TRBV27	.	TRBJ1-5	14	CASSVQGFNQPQHF	TGTGCCAGCAGTGTGCAGGGGTTCAATCAGCCCCAGCATTTT
.	TRBV6-5	.	TRBJ2-7	16	CASSYYSPTNSYEQYF	TGTGCCAGCAGTTACTACTCCCCGACAAACTCCTACGAGCAGTACTTC
.	TRBV11-1	TRBD1	TRBJ2-5	14	CASSLGTGRETQYF	TGTGCCAGCAGCTTGGGGACAGGGAGAGAGACCCAGTACTTC
.	TRBV6-5	TRBD1	TRBJ2-1	16	CASSLTGGASLNEQFF	TGTGCCAGCAGTTTAACAGGGGGCGCATCCCTCAATGAGCAGTTCTTC
.	TRBV27	TRBD1	TRBJ2-1	16	CASSTLRDRGLNEQFF	TGTGCCAGCAGTACCCTCCGGGACAGGGGGCTAAATGAGCAGTTCTTC
.	TRBV15	.	TRBJ2-1	16	CATSRVKAGPFNEQFF	TGTGCCACCAGCAGAGTAAAAGCGGGCCCCTTCAATGAGCAGTTCTTC
.	TRBV23-1	.	TRBJ1-2	14	CASSHPGLGYGYTF	TGCGCCAGCAGTCATCCAGGCCTGGGCTATGGCTACACCTTC
.	TRBV30	TRBD1	TRBJ2-1	15	CAWRKSGGLANEQFF	TGTGCCTGGAGGAAATCAGGGGGTTTAGCCAATGAGCAGTTCTTC
.	TRBV27	TRBD1	TRBJ2-3	16	CASHQRGQGIEDTQYF	TGTGCCAGCCACCAGAGGGGACAGGGGATTGAGGATACGCAGTATTTT
.	TRBV7-2	TRBD2	TRBJ2-7	15	CASSFSGKYNYEQYF	TGTGCCAGCAGCTTTAGCGGGAAATACAACTACGAGCAGTACTTC
once	TRBV28	TRBD2	TRBJ2-1	14	CASSLASGKNEQFF	TGTGCCAGCAGTTTGGCTAGCGGGAAGAATGAGCAGTTCTTC
.	TRBV6-5	TRBD1	TRBJ2-7	15	CASSRGTGSSYEQYF	TGTGCCAGCAGCCGTGGGACAGGGTCTTCCTACGAGCAGTACTTC
.	TRBV9	.	TRBJ1-3	16	CASSVGAGHSGNTIYF	TGTGCCAGCAGCGTAGGGGCAGGACACTCTGGAAACACCATATATTTT
few	TRBV7-3	TRBD2	TRBJ2-2	17	CASTPTPGGLGVGELFF	TGTGCCAGCACCCCAACTCCCGGGGGACTAGGGGTCGGGGAGCTGTTTTTT
.	TRBV28	.	TRBJ1-5	16	CASSLRGSGAAQPQHF	TGTGCCAGCAGTCTCCGCGGTAGCGGGGCCGCTCAGCCCCAGCATTTT
.	TRBV5-1	.	TRBJ2-2	15	CASSLGGTKDGELFF	TGCGCCAGCAGCTTGGGAGGGACAAAGGACGGGGAGCTGTTTTTT
.	TRBV7-8	.	TRBJ1-4	13	CASTLRVNEKLFF	TGTGCCAGCACCCTAAGAGTAAATGAAAAACTGTTTTTT
.	TRBV7-2	.	TRBJ1-2	16	CASSSGTHLFNYGYTF	TGTGCCAGCAGCTCGGGGACACACCTTTTTAACTATGGCTACACCTTC
.	TRBV29-1	.	TRBJ1-3	13	CSVKTGTGNTIYF	TGCAGCGTTAAGACAGGCACTGGAAACACCATATATTTT
.	TRBV7-9	.	TRBJ1-2	13	CASSFQVNYGYTF	TGTGCCAGCAGCTTCCAGGTTAACTATGGCTACACCTTC
.	TRBV28	.	TRBJ2-7	15	CASSFTGVGSYEQYF	TGTGCCAGCAGTTTCACGGGAGTGGGGTCCTACGAGCAGTACTTC
.	TRBV30	.	TRBJ2-1	13	CAGNYRALNEQFF	TGTGCCGGAAACTACAGGGCATTGAATGAGCAGTTCTTC
.	TRBV5-5	.	TRBJ2-1	14	CATQGRISYNEQFF	TGTGCCACCCAAGGGAGGATCTCCTACAATGAGCAGTTCTTC
.	TRBV4-3	TRBD2	TRBJ2-2	15	CASSHLAGAGGELFF	TGCGCCAGCAGCCACCTAGCGGGAGCCGGCGGGGAGCTGTTTTTT
few	TRBV6-2/TRBV6-3	TRBD2	TRBJ2-3	15	CASSLAGDSTDTQYF	TGTGCCAGCAGCTTAGCGGGAGACAGCACAGATACGCAGTATTTT
once	TRBV10-1	TRBD1	TRBJ2-1	15	CASSEGTGKYNEQFF	TGCGCCAGCAGCGAAGGGACAGGGAAATACAATGAGCAGTTCTTC
once	TRBV11-3	.	TRBJ2-3	16	CASSLRGRLNTDTQYF	TGTGCCAGCAGCTTAAGGGGCAGGTTAAACACAGATACGCAGTATTTT
once	TRBV2	TRBD2	TRBJ2-4	17	CASSPASGWVGGNIQYF	TGTGCCAGCAGTCCAGCTAGCGGATGGGTTGGCGGAAACATTCAGTACTTC
.	TRBV28	.	TRBJ2-7	14	CASSVVTVPVEQYF	TGTGCCAGCAGCGTCGTCACCGTCCCGGTCGAGCAGTACTTC
.	TRBV5-1	TRBD2	TRBJ2-2	14	CASSQRGWTGELFF	TGCGCCAGCTCCCAGCGGGGATGGACCGGGGAGCTGTTTTTT
.	TRBV28	.	TRBJ2-7	14	CASTPLGHSYEQYF	TGTGCCAGCACCCCATTGGGGCACTCCTACGAGCAGTACTTC
.	TRBV7-2	TRBD1	TRBJ1-2	17	CASSLVPHPTGGSGYTF	TGTGCCAGCAGCTTAGTTCCCCACCCCACAGGGGGCTCTGGCTACACCTTC
.	TRBV27	.	TRBJ2-1	14	CASSFQGSYNEQFF	TGTGCCAGCAGTTTTCAGGGCTCCTACAATGAGCAGTTCTTC
few	TRBV4-1	TRBD2	TRBJ2-1	15	CASSPSGLARYEQFF	TGCGCCAGCAGCCCCTCCGGACTAGCGAGGTATGAGCAGTTCTTC
once	TRBV5-4	TRBD2	TRBJ2-2	18	CASSSPREGEVPPGELFF	TGTGCCAGCAGCTCCCCCCGGGAGGGGGAGGTTCCTCCCGGGGAGCTGTTTTTT
.	TRBV29-1	TRBD1	TRBJ1-2	14	CSGITGQGNYGYTF	TGCAGCGGCATCACAGGACAGGGTAACTATGGCTACACCTTC
.	TRBV5-4	.	TRBJ2-5	13	CASSLGQQETQYF	TGTGCCAGCAGCTTGGGACAGCAAGAGACCCAGTACTTC
once	TRBV13	.	TRBJ2-2	15	CASSPRVPTTGELFF	TGTGCCAGCAGCCCTCGGGTTCCAACCACCGGGGAGCTGTTTTTT
.	TRBV6-1	.	TRBJ1-6	18	CASSETGTSFGRNSPLHF	TGTGCCAGCAGTGAAACCGGGACATCCTTCGGCAGGAATTCACCCCTCCACTTT
.	TRBV6-5	TRBD2	TRBJ2-1	15	CASSPGTSGTDEQFF	TGTGCCAGCAGCCCCGGGACTAGCGGGACCGATGAGCAGTTCTTC
.	TRBV24-1	.	TRBJ2-1	15	CATSDLGRRDNEQFF	TGTGCCACCAGTGATTTGGGGAGACGGGACAATGAGCAGTTCTTC
.	TRBV6-2/TRBV6-3	TRBD2	TRBJ2-6	15	CASSFGGTGANVLTF	TGTGCCAGCAGTTTCGGGGGGACTGGGGCCAACGTCCTGACTTTC
few	TRBV7-9	TRBD1	TRBJ1-2	19	CASSLQTGGGIKRDYGYTF	TGTGCCAGCAGCCTACAAACAGGGGGAGGAATTAAGCGCGACTATGGCTACACCTTC
.	TRBV7-9	TRBD2	TRBJ2-2	18	CASSHPLGLAVNTGELFF	TGTGCCAGCAGCCATCCGCTTGGGCTAGCGGTAAACACCGGGGAGCTGTTTTTT
few	TRBV28	.	TRBJ2-7	13	CASSLGTFYEQYF	TGTGCCAGCAGTCTAGGGACTTTCTACGAGCAGTACTTC
.	TRBV29-1	.	TRBJ2-1	13	CSVGPLANNEQFF	TGCAGCGTTGGGCCGCTAGCGAACAATGAGCAGTTCTTC
.	TRBV5-6	TRBD2	TRBJ2-3	13	CASSPGTSGGQYF	TGTGCCAGCAGCCCGGGGACTAGCGGGGGGCAGTATTTT
.	TRBV29-1	TRBD2	TRBJ2-3	17	CSVVGAGVGFLLDTQYF	TGCAGCGTTGTGGGCGCGGGAGTGGGTTTTTTATTAGATACGCAGTATTTT
.	TRBV10-3	TRBD2	TRBJ2-1	15	CAISESSGRLDEQFF	TGTGCCATCAGTGAGTCGAGCGGGAGGTTGGATGAGCAGTTCTTC
.	TRBV10-1	TRBD2	TRBJ2-3	16	CASSEGGLAGDDTQYF	TGCGCCAGCAGTGAGGGGGGACTAGCGGGAGATGATACGCAGTATTTT
.	TRBV20-1	.	TRBJ1-5	8	CSARQLHF	TGCAGTGCAAGACAGTTGCATTTT